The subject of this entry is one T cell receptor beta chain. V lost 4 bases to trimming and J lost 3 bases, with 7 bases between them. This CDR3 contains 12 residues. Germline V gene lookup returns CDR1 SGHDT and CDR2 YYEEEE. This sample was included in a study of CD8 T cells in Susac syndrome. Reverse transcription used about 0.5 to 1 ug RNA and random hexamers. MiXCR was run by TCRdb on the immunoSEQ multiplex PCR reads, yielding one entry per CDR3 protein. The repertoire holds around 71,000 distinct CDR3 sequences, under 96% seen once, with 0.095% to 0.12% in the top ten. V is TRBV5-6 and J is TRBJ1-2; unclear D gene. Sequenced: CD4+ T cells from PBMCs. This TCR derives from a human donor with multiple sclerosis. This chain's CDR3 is CASSARDYGYTF. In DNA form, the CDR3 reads TGTGCCAGCAGCGCAAGGGACTATGGCTACACCTTC. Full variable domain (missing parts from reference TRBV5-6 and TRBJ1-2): DAGVTQSPTHLIKTRGQQVTLRCSPKSGHDTVSWYQQALGQGPQFIFQYYEEEERQRGNFPDRFSGHQFPNYSSELNVNALLLGDSALYLCASSARDYGYTFGSGTRLTVV.